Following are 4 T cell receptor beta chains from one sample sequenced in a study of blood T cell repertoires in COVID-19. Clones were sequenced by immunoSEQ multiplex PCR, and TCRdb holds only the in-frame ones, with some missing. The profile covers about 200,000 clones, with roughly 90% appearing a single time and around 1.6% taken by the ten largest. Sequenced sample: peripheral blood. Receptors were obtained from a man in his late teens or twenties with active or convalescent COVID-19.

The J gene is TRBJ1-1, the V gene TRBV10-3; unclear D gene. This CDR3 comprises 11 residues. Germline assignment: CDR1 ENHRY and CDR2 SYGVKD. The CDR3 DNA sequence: TGTGCTACAGCAGGGAACACTGAAGCTTTCTTT. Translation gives CATAGNTEAFF.

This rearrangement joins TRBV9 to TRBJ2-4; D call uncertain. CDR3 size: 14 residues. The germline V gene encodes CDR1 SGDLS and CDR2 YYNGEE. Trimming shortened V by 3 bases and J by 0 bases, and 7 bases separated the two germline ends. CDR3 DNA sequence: TGTGCCAGCAGCGCAGATCTAGCCAAAAACATTCAGTACTTC. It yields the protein CASSADLAKNIQYF. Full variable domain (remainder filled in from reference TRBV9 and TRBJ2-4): DSGVTQTPKHLITATGQRVTLRCSPRSGDLSVYWYQQSLDQGLQFLIQYYNGEERAKGNILERFSAQQFPDLHSELNLSSLELGDSALYFCASSADLAKNIQYFGAGTRLSVL.

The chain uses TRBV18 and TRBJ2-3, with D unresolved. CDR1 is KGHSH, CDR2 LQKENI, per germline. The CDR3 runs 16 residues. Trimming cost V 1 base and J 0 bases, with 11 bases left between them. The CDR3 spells CASSPQQSLSTDTQYF. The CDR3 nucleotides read TGTGCCAGCTCACCACAACAGTCCCTTAGCACAGATACGCAGTATTTT.

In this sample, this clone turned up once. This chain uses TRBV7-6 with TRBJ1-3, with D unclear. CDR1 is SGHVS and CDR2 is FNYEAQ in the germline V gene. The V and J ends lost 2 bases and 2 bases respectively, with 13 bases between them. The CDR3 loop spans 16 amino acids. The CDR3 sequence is CASSLMGRAAGNTIYF. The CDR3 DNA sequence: TGTGCCAGCAGCTTAATGGGGAGGGCGGCTGGAAACACCATATATTTT.